This T cell receptor beta chain was found in a study of graft-versus-host responses after intestinal transplantation. V lost 5 bases and J lost 0; bases outside the gene matches: 3. The CDR3 runs to 15 residues. Germline V CDR1 and CDR2: SNHLY, FYNNEI. For this clone: Its target is unknown.

Broader study findings: Patients with graft-donor T cell macrochimerism had high graft-versus-host to host-versus-graft clonal ratios in allografts.

Sequenced by immunoSEQ multiplex PCR; TCRdb stores in-frame clones only, minus some. The sample records some 77,000 clones, 92% being singletons. The sample here was PBMCs, taken 98 days after intestinal transplantation. The chain is built from TRBV2 and TRBJ2-3; the match to TRBD2 covers 9 bases. The TCR comes from a human patient who received an intestinal transplant, so some T cells may come from the graft donor. The CDR3 spells CASSPSGASTDTQYF. The CDR3 DNA is TGTGCCAGCAGTCCTAGCGGGGCTAGCACAGATACGCAGTATTTT.